The clone carrying this T cell receptor beta chain was seen only a few times. The antigen is not known. This sample is drawn from a study of T cell repertoires in cytomegalovirus infection. Notes on the study in general: Within the response measured ex vivo, HLA-C-restricted CMV-specific TCR beta clonotypes were dominant.

TCRdb reprocessed the reads with MiXCR, giving one entry per CDR3 protein. The sample consists of fewer than 300,000 distinct CDR3 sequences, about a quarter of them appearing once. The CDR3 totals 12 residues. CDR1 SGHTA and CDR2 FQGNSA come from the germline V gene. The germline V and J ends were trimmed by 6 bases and 6 bases, with 12 bases remaining between them. The sequenced sample was PBMCs. The V gene is TRBV7-2, the J gene TRBJ2-7; a weak D match, TRBD2 (7 bases). This receptor was obtained from a human donor in good health (CMV status not recorded). Some clones in this sample may be carry-over from other donors' samples. The CDR3 loop is CASSPGEGEQYF. Written as DNA, the CDR3 is TGTGCCAGCAGTCCAGGGGAGGGCGAGCAGTACTTC.